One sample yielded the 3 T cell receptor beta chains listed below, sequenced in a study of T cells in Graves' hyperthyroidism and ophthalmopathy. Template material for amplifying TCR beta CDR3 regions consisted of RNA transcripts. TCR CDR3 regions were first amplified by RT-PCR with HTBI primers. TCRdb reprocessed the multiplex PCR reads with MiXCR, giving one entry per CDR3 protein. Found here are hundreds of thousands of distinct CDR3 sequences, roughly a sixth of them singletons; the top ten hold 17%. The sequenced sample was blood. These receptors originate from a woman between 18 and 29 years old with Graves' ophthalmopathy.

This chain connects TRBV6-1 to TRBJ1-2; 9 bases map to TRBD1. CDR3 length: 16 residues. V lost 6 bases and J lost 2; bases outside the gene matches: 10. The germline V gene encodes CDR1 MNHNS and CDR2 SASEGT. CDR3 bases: TGTGCCAGCAGAGACTTAAAACAGGGGGCCAACTATGGCTACACCTTC. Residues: CASRDLKQGANYGYTF.

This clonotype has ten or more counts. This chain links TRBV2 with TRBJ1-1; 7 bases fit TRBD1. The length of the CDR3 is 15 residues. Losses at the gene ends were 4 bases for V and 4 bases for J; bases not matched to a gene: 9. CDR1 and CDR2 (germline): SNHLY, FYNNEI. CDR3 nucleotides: TGTGCCAGCAGTGCGTTACAGGGGATAGGCACTGAAGCTTTCTTT. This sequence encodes CASSALQGIGTEAFF. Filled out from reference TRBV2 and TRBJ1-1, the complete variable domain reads EPEVTQTPSHQVTQMGQEVILRCVPISNHLYFYWYRQILGQKVEFLVSFYNNEISEKSEIFDDQFSVERPDGSNFTLKIRSTKLEDSAMYFCASSALQGIGTEAFFGQGTRLTVV.

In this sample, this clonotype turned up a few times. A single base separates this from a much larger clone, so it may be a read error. The CDR3 DNA reads as TGTACCAGTAACACCTTGGGGAGCAATCAGCCCCAGCATTTT. Amino acid sequence: CTSNTLGSNQPQHF. The V gene is TRBV27, the J gene TRBJ1-5; D is unclear. Germline assignment: CDR1 MNHEY and CDR2 SMNVEV (reference sequence). The CDR3 totals 14 residues.